This T cell receptor (beta chain) was recovered during a study of cytomegalovirus exposure and HLA in healthy donors. Study-wide findings and caveats: TCR beta V- and J-gene trimming, according to a later analysis, was linked to a missense DCLRE1C variant. Productive status was seen about 90% or about 30% of the time for most TCR beta V segments in an earlier analysis.

The J segment lost 2 bases and the V segment lost 0 bases, leaving 3 bases of the junction unmatched. Germline V CDR1 and CDR2: SGHNT, YYREEE (reference sequence). CDR3 length: 15 amino acids. 13 Jbeta primers and 60 Vbeta primers were used for the PCR. TCRdb keeps only in-frame clones here, not all; method: immunoSEQ multiplex PCR. This table has 210,000 or so clones, about 85% appearing once. Worth noting for this clone: Its antigen remains unknown.

The receptor's source is a girl under 10 years old in good health and CMV-seronegative. This chain connects TRBV5-4 to TRBJ1-2, with 8 positions matching TRBD1. The source material was PBMCs. The CDR3 nucleotides are TGTGCCAGCAGCTTGGATGGGGACAGGAACTATGGCTACACCTTC. Residues: CASSLDGDRNYGYTF.